This T cell receptor beta chain was identified in a study of blood T cell repertoires in COVID-19. Study details: Acute and convalescent COVID-19 samples came from the United States, Italy and Spain. The cDNA or gDNA used as material had been derived from T cells, B-cell-depleted T cells, or PBMCs.

In the original analysis: From reference gene primer amplification, estimates of nucleated cell counts were derived. TCRdb's table, derived via immunoSEQ multiplex PCR, lists solely in-frame clones and lacks some. V and J calls and clone size are given by that table; D and trimming were obtained from the DNA. The repertoire holds 97,000 or so clones, with 82% as singletons. Germline CDR1 LNHDA, CDR2 SQIVND (reference sequence). V was clipped by 5 bases and J by 6 bases, with 13 bases between them. This CDR3 is 14 amino acids long. V gene TRBV19 combines with J gene TRBJ1-4; D is uncertain. The receptor's source is a man aged 80 or over with acute or convalescent COVID-19. Sequencing was done on a sample of peripheral blood. The CDR3 sequence: CASSPWASDEKLFF. CDR3 coding DNA: TGTGCCAGTAGTCCCTGGGCGTCGGATGAAAAACTGTTTTTT.